This T cell receptor (beta chain) stems from a study of OX40 agonist ivuxolimab in advanced cancers. Germline V lookup: CDR1 SGHDT, CDR2 YYEEEE. J was trimmed by 1 base and V by 4 bases; bases with no gene match: 7. The CDR3 length is 16 residues. Some clones are missing from TCRdb's copy, which holds only in-frame ones; the method was immunoSEQ multiplex PCR. The repertoire includes tens of thousands of clones, roughly 81% of them detected once, and 5% sits in the top ten. The chain employs TRBV5-6 and TRBJ2-2; 7 nucleotides match TRBD1. The sample here was CD4+ or CD8+ T cells sorted from blood, taken in a trial of the OX40 agonist ivuxolimab. The receptor was derived from an adult with an advanced solid tumor such as melanoma, head and neck, liver or kidney cancer. CDR3 region: CASSPQRTGNTGELFF. The CDR3 DNA reads as TGTGCCAGCAGCCCCCAACGGACAGGGAACACCGGGGAGCTGTTTTTT.